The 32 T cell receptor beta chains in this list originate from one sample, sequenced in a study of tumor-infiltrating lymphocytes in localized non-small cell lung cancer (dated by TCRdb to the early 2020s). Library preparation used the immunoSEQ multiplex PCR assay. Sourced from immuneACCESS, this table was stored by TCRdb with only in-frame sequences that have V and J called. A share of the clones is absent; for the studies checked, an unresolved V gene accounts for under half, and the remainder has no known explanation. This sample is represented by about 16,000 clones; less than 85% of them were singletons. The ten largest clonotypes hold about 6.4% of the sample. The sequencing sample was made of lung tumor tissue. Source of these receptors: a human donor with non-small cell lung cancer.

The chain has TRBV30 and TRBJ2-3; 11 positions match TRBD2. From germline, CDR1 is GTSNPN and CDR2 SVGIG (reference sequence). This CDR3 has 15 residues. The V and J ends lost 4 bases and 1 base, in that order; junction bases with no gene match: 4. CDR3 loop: CAWKLGLAGTDTQYF. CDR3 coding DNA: TGTGCCTGGAAACTGGGACTAGCGGGCACAGATACGCAGTATTTT.

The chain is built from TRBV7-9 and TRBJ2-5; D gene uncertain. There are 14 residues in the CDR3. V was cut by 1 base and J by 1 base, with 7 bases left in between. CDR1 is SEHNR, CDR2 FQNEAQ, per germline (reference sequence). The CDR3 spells CASSLGAVQETQYF. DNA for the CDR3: TGTGCCAGCAGCTTAGGGGCGGTCCAAGAGACCCAGTACTTC. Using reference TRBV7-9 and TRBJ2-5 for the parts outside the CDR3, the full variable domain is DTGVSQNPRHKITKRGQNVTFRCDPISEHNRLYWYRQTLGQGPEFLTYFQNEAQLEKSRLLSDRFSAERPKGSFSTLEIQRTEQGDSAMYLCASSLGAVQETQYFGPGTRLLVL.

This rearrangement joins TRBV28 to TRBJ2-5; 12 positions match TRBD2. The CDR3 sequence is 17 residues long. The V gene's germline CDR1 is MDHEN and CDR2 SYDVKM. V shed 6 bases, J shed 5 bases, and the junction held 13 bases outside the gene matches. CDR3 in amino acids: CASSLGRLAGVGETQYF. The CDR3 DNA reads TGTGCCAGCAGCTTAGGTCGACTAGCGGGAGTGGGGGAGACCCAGTACTTC.

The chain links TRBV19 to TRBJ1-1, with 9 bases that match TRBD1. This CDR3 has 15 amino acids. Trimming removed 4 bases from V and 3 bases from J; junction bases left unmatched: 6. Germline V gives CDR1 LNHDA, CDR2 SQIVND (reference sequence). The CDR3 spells CASSRRQGVYTEAFF. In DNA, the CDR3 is TGTGCCAGTAGTAGGAGACAGGGGGTTTACACTGAAGCTTTCTTT.

Written as DNA, the CDR3 is TGTGCCAGCAGCTCCTGGACTAGCGGGAGTTGGGTGACGCAGTATTTT. It encodes CASSSWTSGSWVTQYF. The rearrangement uses TRBV7-8 and TRBJ2-3; TRBD2 aligns across 13 bases. Germline assignment: CDR1 SGHVS and CDR2 FQNEAQ. The CDR3 consists of 16 residues. Trimming took 4 bases from V and 9 from J; bases not matched to a gene: 10.

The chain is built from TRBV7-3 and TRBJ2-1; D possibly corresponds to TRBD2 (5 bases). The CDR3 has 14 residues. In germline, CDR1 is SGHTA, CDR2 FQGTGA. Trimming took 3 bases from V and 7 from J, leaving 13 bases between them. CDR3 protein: CASSLRASLNEQFF. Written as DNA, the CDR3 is TGTGCCAGCAGCTTGCGTGCTAGCCTGAATGAGCAGTTCTTC.

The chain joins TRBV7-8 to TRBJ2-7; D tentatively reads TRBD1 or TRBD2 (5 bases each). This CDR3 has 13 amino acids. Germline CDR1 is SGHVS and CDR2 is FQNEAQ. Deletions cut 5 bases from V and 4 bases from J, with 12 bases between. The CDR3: CASSLGTNYEQYF. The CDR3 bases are TGTGCCAGCAGCCTTGGGACGAATTACGAGCAGTACTTC.

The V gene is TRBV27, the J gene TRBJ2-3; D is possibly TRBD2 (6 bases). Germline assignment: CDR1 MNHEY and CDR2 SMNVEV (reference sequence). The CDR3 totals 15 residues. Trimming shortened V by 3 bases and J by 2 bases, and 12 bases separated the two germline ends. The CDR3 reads CASSFVRGPTDTQYF. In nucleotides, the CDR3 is TGTGCCAGCAGTTTTGTGCGGGGACCCACAGATACGCAGTATTTT.

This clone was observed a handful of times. The CDR3 region has the DNA TGCGCCAGCAGCTTGGGGGACAGGGCGAACTATGGCTACACCTTC. It yields the protein CASSLGDRANYGYTF. The V and J genes are TRBV5-1 and TRBJ1-2, with 9 nucleotides matching TRBD1. The germline V gene encodes CDR1 SGHRS and CDR2 YFSETQ. The CDR3 length is 15 residues. After removal of 0 bases from V and 2 bases from J, the junction contained 2 bases not matched to a gene.

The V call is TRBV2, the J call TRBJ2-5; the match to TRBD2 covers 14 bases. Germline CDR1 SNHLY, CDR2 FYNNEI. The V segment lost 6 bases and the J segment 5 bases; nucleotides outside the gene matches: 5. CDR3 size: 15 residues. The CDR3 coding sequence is TGTGCCAGCAGCGGTAGACTAGCGGGAGGGGAGACCCAGTACTTC. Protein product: CASSGRLAGGETQYF.

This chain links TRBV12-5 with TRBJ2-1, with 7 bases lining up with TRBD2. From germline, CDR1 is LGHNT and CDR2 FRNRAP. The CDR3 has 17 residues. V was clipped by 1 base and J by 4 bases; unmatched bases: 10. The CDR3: CASGLEAGSRVYNEQFF. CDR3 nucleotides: TGTGCTAGTGGTTTGGAAGCGGGATCAAGGGTTTACAATGAGCAGTTCTTC.

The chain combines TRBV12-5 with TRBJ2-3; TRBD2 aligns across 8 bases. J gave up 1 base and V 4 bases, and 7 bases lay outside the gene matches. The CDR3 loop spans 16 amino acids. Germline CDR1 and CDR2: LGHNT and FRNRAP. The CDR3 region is CASGSGLAGGTDTQYF. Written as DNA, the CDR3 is TGTGCTAGTGGTTCCGGACTAGCAGGTGGCACAGATACGCAGTATTTT.

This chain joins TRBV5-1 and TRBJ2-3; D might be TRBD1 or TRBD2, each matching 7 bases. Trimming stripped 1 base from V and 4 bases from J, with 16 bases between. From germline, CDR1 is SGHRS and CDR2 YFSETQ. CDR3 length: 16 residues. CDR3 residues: CASSLSGGGFADTQYF. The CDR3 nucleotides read TGCGCCAGCAGCTTGTCAGGGGGGGGGTTCGCAGATACGCAGTATTTT.

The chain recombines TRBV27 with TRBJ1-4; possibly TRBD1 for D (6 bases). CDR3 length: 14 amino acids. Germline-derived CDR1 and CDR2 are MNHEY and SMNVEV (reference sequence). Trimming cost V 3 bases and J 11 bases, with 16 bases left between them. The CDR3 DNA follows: TGTGCCAGCAGTTTCCGTCAGGAAAGGGGGAAACTGTTTTTT. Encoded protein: CASSFRQERGKLFF.

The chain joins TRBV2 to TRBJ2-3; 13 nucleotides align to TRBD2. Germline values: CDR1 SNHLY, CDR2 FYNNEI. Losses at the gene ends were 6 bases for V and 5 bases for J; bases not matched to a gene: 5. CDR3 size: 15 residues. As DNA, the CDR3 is TGTGCCAGCAGCCTACTAGCGGGAGGGAGAGATACGCAGTATTTT. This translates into CASSLLAGGRDTQYF.

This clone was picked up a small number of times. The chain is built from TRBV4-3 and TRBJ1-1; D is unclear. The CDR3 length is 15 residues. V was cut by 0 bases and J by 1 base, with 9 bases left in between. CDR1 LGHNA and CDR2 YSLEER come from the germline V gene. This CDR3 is CASSQDSGGNTEAFF. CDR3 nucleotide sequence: TGCGCCAGCAGCCAAGACTCCGGCGGGAACACTGAAGCTTTCTTT.

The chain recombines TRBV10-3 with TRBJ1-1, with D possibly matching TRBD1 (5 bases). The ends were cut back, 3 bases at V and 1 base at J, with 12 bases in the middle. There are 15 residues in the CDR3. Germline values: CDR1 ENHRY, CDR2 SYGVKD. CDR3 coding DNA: TGTGCCATCAGTGATAGGAAGGGGTCGAACACTGAAGCTTTCTTT. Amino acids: CAISDRKGSNTEAFF.

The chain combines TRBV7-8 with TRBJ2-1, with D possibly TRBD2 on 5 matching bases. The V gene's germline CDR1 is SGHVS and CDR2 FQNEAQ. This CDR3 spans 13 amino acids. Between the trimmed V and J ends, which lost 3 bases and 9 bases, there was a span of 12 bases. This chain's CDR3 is CASSFREWGEQFF. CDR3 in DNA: TGTGCCAGCAGCTTTAGGGAGTGGGGTGAGCAGTTCTTC.

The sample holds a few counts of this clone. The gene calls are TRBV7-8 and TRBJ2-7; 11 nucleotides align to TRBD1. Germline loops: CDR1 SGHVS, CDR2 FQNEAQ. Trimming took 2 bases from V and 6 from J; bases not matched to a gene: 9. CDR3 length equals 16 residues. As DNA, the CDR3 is TGTGCCAGCAGCTTATCACACGGACAGGGGGCTTCCGAGCAGTACTTC. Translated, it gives CASSLSHGQGASEQYF.

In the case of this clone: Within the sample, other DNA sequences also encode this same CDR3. CDR3 coding DNA: TGTGCCAGCAGCTTGGGGGACAGGTACAGCTACGAGCAGTACTTC. This sequence encodes CASSLGDRYSYEQYF. The chain links TRBV5-6 to TRBJ2-7; 8 bases agree with TRBD1. Germline assignment: CDR1 SGHDT and CDR2 YYEEEE. The CDR3 has 15 residues. The trim removed 0 bases at V and 3 bases at J, leaving 5 bases unmatched.

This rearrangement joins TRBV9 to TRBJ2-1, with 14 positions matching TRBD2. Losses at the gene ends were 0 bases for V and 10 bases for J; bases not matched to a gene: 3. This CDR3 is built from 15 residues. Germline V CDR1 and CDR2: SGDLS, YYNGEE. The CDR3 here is CASSVVGLAGDEQFF. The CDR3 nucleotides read TGTGCCAGCAGCGTAGTGGGACTAGCGGGAGACGAGCAGTTCTTC.

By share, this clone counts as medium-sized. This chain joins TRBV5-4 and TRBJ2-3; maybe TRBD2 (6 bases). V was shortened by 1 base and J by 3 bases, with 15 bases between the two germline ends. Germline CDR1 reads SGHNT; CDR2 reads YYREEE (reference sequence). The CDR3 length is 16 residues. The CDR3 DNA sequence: TGTGCCAGCAGCTTGACGGGGGTCTACTTAACAGATACGCAGTATTTT. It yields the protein CASSLTGVYLTDTQYF.

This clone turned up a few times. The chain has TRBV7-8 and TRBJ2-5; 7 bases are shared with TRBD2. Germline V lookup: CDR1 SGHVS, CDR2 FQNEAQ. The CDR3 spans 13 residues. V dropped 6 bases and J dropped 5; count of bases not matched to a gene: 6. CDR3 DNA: TGTGCCAGCAGTCCCGGGACTAAGGAGACCCAGTACTTC. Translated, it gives CASSPGTKETQYF.

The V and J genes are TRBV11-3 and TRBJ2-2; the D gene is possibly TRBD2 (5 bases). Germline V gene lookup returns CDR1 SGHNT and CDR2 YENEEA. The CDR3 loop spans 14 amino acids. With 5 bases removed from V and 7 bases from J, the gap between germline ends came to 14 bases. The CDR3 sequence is CASSQRSRVGELFF. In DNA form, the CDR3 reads TGTGCCAGCAGCCAAAGATCGAGGGTCGGGGAGCTGTTTTTT.

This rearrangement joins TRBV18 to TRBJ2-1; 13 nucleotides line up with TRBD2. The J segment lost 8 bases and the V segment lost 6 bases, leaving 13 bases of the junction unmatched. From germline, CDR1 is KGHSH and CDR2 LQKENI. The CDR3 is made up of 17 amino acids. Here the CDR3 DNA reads TGTGCCAGCTCGCCTTATAGGACTAGCGGGAGTGTAGATGAGCAGTTCTTC. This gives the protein CASSPYRTSGSVDEQFF.

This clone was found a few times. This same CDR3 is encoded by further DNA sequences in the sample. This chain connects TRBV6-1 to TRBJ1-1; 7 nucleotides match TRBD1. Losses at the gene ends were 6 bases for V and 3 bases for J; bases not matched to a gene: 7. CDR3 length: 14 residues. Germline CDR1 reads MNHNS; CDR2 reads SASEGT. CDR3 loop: CASRTTGRDTEAFF. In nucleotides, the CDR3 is TGTGCCAGCAGGACGACAGGGAGGGACACTGAAGCTTTCTTT.

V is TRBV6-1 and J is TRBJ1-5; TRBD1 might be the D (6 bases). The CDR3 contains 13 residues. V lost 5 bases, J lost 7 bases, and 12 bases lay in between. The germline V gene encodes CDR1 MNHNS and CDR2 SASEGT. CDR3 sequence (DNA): TGTGCCAGCAGTTCCCAGGGGAACCAGCCCCAGCATTTT. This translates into CASSSQGNQPQHF.

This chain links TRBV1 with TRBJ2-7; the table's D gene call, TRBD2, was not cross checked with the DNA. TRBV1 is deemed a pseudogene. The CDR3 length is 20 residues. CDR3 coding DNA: TGCACCAGCAGCCAAGCCCCTCTCCGTAAAATAGCGGGACGAATTTACGAGCAGTACTTC. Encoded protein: CTSSQAPLRKIAGRIYEQYF.

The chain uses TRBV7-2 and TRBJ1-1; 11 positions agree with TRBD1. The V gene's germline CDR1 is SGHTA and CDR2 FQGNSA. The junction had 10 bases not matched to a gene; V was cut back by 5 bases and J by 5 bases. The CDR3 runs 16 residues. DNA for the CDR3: TGTGCCAGCAGCGCCCACGGGGGACAGGGGGTAACTGAAGCTTTCTTT. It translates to CASSAHGGQGVTEAFF.

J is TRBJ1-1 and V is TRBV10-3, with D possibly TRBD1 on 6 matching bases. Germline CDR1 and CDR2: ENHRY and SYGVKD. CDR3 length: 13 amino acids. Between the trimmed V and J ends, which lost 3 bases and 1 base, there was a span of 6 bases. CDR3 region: CAISEGGNTEAFF. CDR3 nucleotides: TGTGCCATCAGTGAAGGGGGGAACACTGAAGCTTTCTTT.

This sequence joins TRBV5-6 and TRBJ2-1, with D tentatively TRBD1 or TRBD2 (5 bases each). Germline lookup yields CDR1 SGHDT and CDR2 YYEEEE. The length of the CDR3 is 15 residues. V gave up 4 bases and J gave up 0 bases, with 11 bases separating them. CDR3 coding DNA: TGTGCCAGCAGCCGGGGACCTAGCTCCTACAATGAGCAGTTCTTC. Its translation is CASSRGPSSYNEQFF.

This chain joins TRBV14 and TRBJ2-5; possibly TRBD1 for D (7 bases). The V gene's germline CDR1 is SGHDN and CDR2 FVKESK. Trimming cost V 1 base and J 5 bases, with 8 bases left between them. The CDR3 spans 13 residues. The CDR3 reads CASSQAGGETQYF. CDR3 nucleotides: TGTGCCAGCAGCCAAGCAGGGGGGGAGACCCAGTACTTC.